Shown below are 20 T cell receptor beta chains from a single sample sequenced in a study of CD8 T cells in ankylosing spondylitis. Each CDR3 protein is one row after TCRdb ran MiXCR on the 5' RACE reads. The table has 150,000 to 200,000 distinct CDR3 sequences, roughly 13% seen once. Sequencing was done on a sample of blood, either unsorted or a sorted T cell fraction (not recorded which). The receptors derive from a male donor with ankylosing spondylitis or in good health (not recorded which).

This chain uses TRBV18 with TRBJ1-1, with 11 nucleotides matching TRBD1. The trim removed 2 bases at V and 5 bases at J, leaving 7 bases unmatched. Germline loops: CDR1 KGHSH, CDR2 LQKENI. CDR3 size: 16 residues. The CDR3 bases are TGTGCCAGCTCACCAAGGGGGACAGGGGGAGAAACTGAAGCTTTCTTT. Protein sequence: CASSPRGTGGETEAFF.

This clonotype appeared once. The chain combines TRBV12-5 with TRBJ2-7; D call uncertain. CDR1 is LGHNT, CDR2 FRNRAP, per germline. This CDR3 spans 13 amino acids. The V end was cut by 6 bases, the J end by 5 bases, with 14 bases between. The CDR3 bases are TGTGCTAGTGGAACCCCCCTCGGAAACGAGCAGTACTTC. Translation: CASGTPLGNEQYF.

The sample holds a few counts of this clonotype. The CDR3 reads CASSLQSRLADYNEQFF. In nucleotides, the CDR3 is TGCGCCAGCAGCCTGCAGAGTAGACTAGCGGATTACAATGAGCAGTTCTTC. The chain couples TRBV4-1 to TRBJ2-1; 9 bases are a match to TRBD2. This CDR3 region has 17 residues. Trimming removed 4 bases from V and 4 bases from J; junction bases left unmatched: 11. The germline V gene encodes CDR1 MGHRA and CDR2 YSYEKL.

This clonotype was counted only a few times. This chain joins TRBV27 and TRBJ2-7, with a possible D match to TRBD2 (5 bases). Deletions cut 3 bases from V and 2 bases from J, with 8 bases between. Looked up from germline, CDR1 is MNHEY and CDR2 is SMNVEV (reference sequence). There are 13 residues in the CDR3. CDR3 residues: CASSFRRTYEQYF. The CDR3 DNA reads as TGTGCCAGCAGTTTTCGGAGGACCTACGAGCAGTACTTC.

The V call is TRBV15, the J call TRBJ1-2; D remains unclear. Per germline, CDR1 LNHNV and CDR2 YYDKDF (reference sequence). Trimming removed 5 bases from V and 6 bases from J, with 10 bases in between. The CDR3 loop spans 12 amino acids. CDR3: CATSGRRDGYTF. CDR3 in DNA: TGTGCCACCAGCGGACGCAGAGATGGCTACACCTTC.

Only a few counts were recorded for this clonotype. The rearrangement uses TRBV9 and TRBJ2-2; 7 bases are a match to TRBD2. This CDR3 region has 13 residues. Germline loops: CDR1 SGDLS, CDR2 YYNGEE. V lost 7 bases to trimming and J lost 5 bases; unmatched junction nucleotides: 5. CDR3 sequence: CASAMGGTGELFF. The CDR3 nucleotides are TGTGCCAGCGCCATGGGAGGGACCGGGGAGCTGTTTTTT.

This clonotype was found a few times. The V and J genes are TRBV6-4 and TRBJ2-4, with D perhaps TRBD1 (6 bases). CDR1 and CDR2 from the germline V gene are MRHNA and SNTAGT. The CDR3 consists of 14 residues. V lost 1 base and J 6 bases, leaving 10 bases between the germline ends. CDR3 bases: TGTGCCAGCAGTGACTACAGGGCAAGAAACATTCAGTACTTC. This encodes CASSDYRARNIQYF.

This clonotype came up a few times. This chain links TRBV27 with TRBJ2-3; 13 bases fit TRBD2. The CDR3 totals 17 residues. Germline CDR1 is MNHEY and CDR2 is SMNVEV (reference sequence). V trimming: 5 bases; J trimming: 0 bases; junction bases outside the gene matches: 5. CDR3 sequence reads: CASSLGTSGISTDTQYF. CDR3 DNA sequence: TGTGCCAGCAGTCTGGGGACTAGCGGGATTAGCACAGATACGCAGTATTTT.

Only a few counts were recorded for this clonotype. J is TRBJ2-7 and V is TRBV7-9; 9 bases line up with TRBD1. Trimming took 1 base from V and 7 from J; bases not matched to a gene: 8. CDR1 is SEHNR and CDR2 is FQNEAQ in the germline V gene (reference sequence). The CDR3 is 15 amino acids. The CDR3 DNA sequence: TGTGCCAGCAGCTTAGGGACAGGGGATCCCCGGGAGCAGTACTTC. Its translation: CASSLGTGDPREQYF.

This clonotype was seen a handful of times. The V gene is TRBV5-6, the J gene TRBJ2-3; D ambiguous. The CDR3 length is 13 residues. Germline CDR1 and CDR2: SGHDT and YYEEEE. The germline V and J ends were trimmed by 2 bases and 3 bases, with 7 bases remaining between them. CDR3 sequence reads: CASSFGRTDTQYF. CDR3 in DNA: TGTGCCAGCAGCTTTGGCCGGACAGATACGCAGTATTTT. Based on the CDR3 plus reference TRBV5-6 and TRBJ2-3, the full variable domain is DAGVTQSPTHLIKTRGQQVTLRCSPKSGHDTVSWYQQALGQGPQFIFQYYEEEERQRGNFPDRFSGHQFPNYSSELNVNALLLGDSALYLCASSFGRTDTQYFGPGTRLTVL.

The rearrangement links TRBV20-1 to TRBJ2-7; no clear D. This CDR3 has 11 amino acids. The ends were cut back, 2 bases at V and 6 bases at J, with 8 bases in the middle. Germline V gene sequence: CDR1 DFQATT, CDR2 SNEGSKA (reference sequence). The CDR3 is CSARSRGEQYF. The DNA of the CDR3 is TGCAGTGCTAGATCGCGTGGCGAGCAGTACTTC.

This clonotype was seen ten or more times. The chain links TRBV29-1 to TRBJ1-1; D unclear. Germline values: CDR1 SQVTM, CDR2 ANQGSEA. CDR3 length: 11 residues. Trimming pared 0 bases from V and 5 bases from J, leaving 4 bases between. The CDR3 here is CSVEEGTEAFF. The CDR3 DNA is TGCAGCGTTGAAGAGGGGACTGAAGCTTTCTTT.

The sample holds a few counts of this clonotype. The rearrangement joins TRBV6-1 to TRBJ2-7; 7 nucleotides align to TRBD2. The CDR3 consists of 14 residues. Germline loops: CDR1 MNHNS, CDR2 SASEGT. V was pared by 7 bases and J by 6 bases, with 12 bases of the junction left unmatched. The CDR3 spells CASMPGEGWTEQYF. The CDR3 bases are TGTGCCAGCATGCCCGGGGAGGGGTGGACCGAGCAGTACTTC.

V gene TRBV15 combines with J gene TRBJ2-7, with D uncertain. The V gene lost 3 bases and the J gene lost 3 bases, with 18 bases spanning the gap. CDR3 length equals 16 residues. From germline, CDR1 is LNHNV and CDR2 YYDKDF (reference sequence). The CDR3 DNA is TGTGCCACCAGCAGGCCTTATCTTCGCGGATACTACGAGCAGTACTTC. This gives the protein CATSRPYLRGYYEQYF.

This chain uses TRBV6-1 with TRBJ2-2, with D tentatively TRBD1 (6 bases). V was shortened by 2 bases and J by 6 bases, with 10 bases between the two germline ends. Germline values: CDR1 MNHNS, CDR2 SASEGT. CDR3 length: 14 amino acids. This CDR3 is CASSELTGSGELFF. CDR3 DNA: TGTGCCAGCAGTGAACTAACAGGGTCCGGGGAGCTGTTTTTT.

This clonotype has just a few counts. The CDR3 sequence: CASSVVGTDTQYF. In DNA form, the CDR3 reads TGTGCCAGCAGCGTAGTTGGAACAGATACGCAGTATTTT. This sequence joins TRBV9 and TRBJ2-3; D is ambiguous. The CDR3 covers 13 residues. Germline V gives CDR1 SGDLS, CDR2 YYNGEE. V gave up 0 bases and J gave up 3 bases, with 5 bases separating them.

This clonotype was found many times. The J gene is TRBJ1-1, the V gene TRBV7-9; D uncertain. V was clipped by 5 bases and J by 4 bases, with 8 bases between them. Germline assignment: CDR1 SEHNR and CDR2 FQNEAQ (reference sequence). The CDR3 extends over 12 amino acids. The DNA of the CDR3 is TGTGCCAGCAGCCCTGGTTCCACTGAAGCTTTCTTT. Its protein product is CASSPGSTEAFF.

This clonotype was seen a few times. The rearrangement uses TRBV7-9 and TRBJ1-2; D gene unclear. The ends were cut back, 7 bases at V and 10 bases at J, with 22 bases in the middle. Germline CDR1 reads SEHNR; CDR2 reads FQNEAQ (reference sequence). The CDR3 length is 14 residues. CDR3 amino acids: CASTDGPTDPNYTF. The CDR3 region has the DNA TGTGCCAGCACCGACGGGCCAACAGATCCCAACTACACCTTC.

This clonotype was detected only a few times. The V gene is TRBV6-5, the J gene TRBJ2-7; possibly TRBD2 for D (5 bases). The CDR3 spans 16 residues. With 2 bases removed from V and 2 bases from J, the gap between germline ends came to 16 bases. The germline V gene encodes CDR1 MNHEY and CDR2 SVGAGI. The CDR3 DNA reads as TGTGCCAGCAGTTACGCATCGGCTAGCCTAACCTACGAGCAGTACTTC. Its protein product is CASSYASASLTYEQYF.

This clonotype was picked up a small number of times. The chain uses TRBV15 and TRBJ2-3, with no clear D. There are 17 residues in the CDR3. The ends were cut back, 0 bases at V and 3 bases at J, with 16 bases in the middle. CDR1 is LNHNV and CDR2 is YYDKDF in the germline V gene (reference sequence). The DNA of the CDR3 is TGTGCCACCAGCAGAGATCTAACCTCTGGGTGGACAGATACGCAGTATTTT. It codes for CATSRDLTSGWTDTQYF.